Listed here is a single T cell receptor beta chain. This clonotype turned up a few times. It has no known antigen specificity. Base qualities are not at hand, and no much larger clone is one base apart. The donors were roughly 39 Caucasian individuals from Russia, aged 6 to 90 years, who were systemically healthy. Each donor gave around 9.9 milliliters of peripheral blood, collected into EDTA-treated Vacutainer tubes. Ficoll-Paque density-gradient centrifugation was used to isolate PBMCs, with at least 7 million per sample. Total RNA, at least 6 micrograms per sample, was extracted from PBMCs with Trizol reagent. For every donor, an aliquot of PBMCs went through flow cytometry to measure the percentages of naive CD45RAhigh/CD27high T cells. The library was made by 5' RACE. The sample was run on an Illumina HiSeq 2500. A second PCR of about 6 to 11 cycles was performed with a sample-barcoded 5' primer and a J-beta primer mix. A template-switch 5' adaptor carrying 12 random nucleotides introduced a unique molecular identifier onto each TCR beta cDNA molecule. Each sample yielded at least 2.5 million CDR3-containing paired-end reads. First-strand cDNA synthesis was performed from all RNA using the Mint cDNA synthesis kit, with priming by a TRBC-specific oligonucleotide. Following uracil-DNA glycosylase treatment, all cDNA underwent a first 18-cycle PCR with the universal primers M1SS and BC2_uni_R. The authors' pipeline ran thus. For normalization, 1 million high-quality reads were randomly selected from each sample, with every read carrying a distinct molecular identifier. Reads with shared molecular identifiers were discarded instead of being binned into consensus sequences. CDR3 identification, clonotype clustering and error correction used MiTCR with a Q25 quality threshold and the strictest error-elimination algorithm. Lower-bound total TCR beta diversity was estimated with a nonparametric unseen species model using Euler transformation. In TCRdb, the public reads were trimmed at Q25 with fastp and aligned with MiXCR, with productive beta chains retained. Each entry merges the rows of one CDR3 protein and shows their most common DNA and genes. In this record, the V and J calls reflect TCRdb's handling and not the investigators' own analysis. The sample yields about a million distinct CDR3 sequences; 40% to 60% were counted once. Clones ranked in the top ten supply 10% to 15% of the sample.

The sample comes from a study of blood T cells in healthy people across ages (dated by TCRdb to the mid-2010s). As for the study more broadly: In model experiments, roughly one uniquely barcoded TCR beta cDNA molecule per two T cells was captured by template switching. To avoid experimental bias, donors of different ages were distributed randomly across sequencing lanes. Using the same blood draw, the study looked at two additional independent replicas of 1 million unique cDNA reads for two donors, one aged 18 to 30 and the other aged 80 or older. Four age groups were formed from the donors: young (average approximately 17 years), middle-aged (approximately 42), aged (62) and long-lived (approximately 80). Using deep sequencing normalized with unique cDNA molecular identifiers, the study measured how TCR beta repertoire diversity changes with age. Overall study results and their limits: Observed TCR beta diversity per million T cells fell roughly linearly with age, and a significant reduction was already apparent by age approximately 40. The percentage of naive T cells measured by flow cytometry correlated strongly with observed TCR beta diversity. Total diversity estimates from one million sequenced T cells were considered lower bounds and underestimates. The CMV infection status of donors was not known, potentially confounding age-related changes in expanded clonotypes. Because profiling used bulk unsorted PBMCs, naive and antigen-experienced compartments could not be compared conclusively. Compared with the aged group, the long-lived group had more naive CD4+ T cells, fewer expanded clones and increased TCR diversity, suggesting age selection.

The junction shows trimming of 2 bases on V and 5 bases on J, plus 16 bases between the germline ends. There are 16 amino acids in the CDR3, from cysteine to phenylalanine inclusive. The read is trimmed to its CDR3 DNA, 48 bases read in frame from base 1. The germline V gene encodes CDR1 SGHTA and CDR2 FQGNSA. The V gene is TRBV7-2 and the J gene is TRBJ2-1; the D region possibly corresponds to TRBD1 (5 bases align). Material for sequencing was blood. This clonotype was obtained from a man under 40 in good health. The DNA is as follows: TGTGCCAGCAGCTTACGGTCGCGCAGGGCACACAATGAGCAGTTCTTC. This gives the protein CASSLRSRRAHNEQFF.